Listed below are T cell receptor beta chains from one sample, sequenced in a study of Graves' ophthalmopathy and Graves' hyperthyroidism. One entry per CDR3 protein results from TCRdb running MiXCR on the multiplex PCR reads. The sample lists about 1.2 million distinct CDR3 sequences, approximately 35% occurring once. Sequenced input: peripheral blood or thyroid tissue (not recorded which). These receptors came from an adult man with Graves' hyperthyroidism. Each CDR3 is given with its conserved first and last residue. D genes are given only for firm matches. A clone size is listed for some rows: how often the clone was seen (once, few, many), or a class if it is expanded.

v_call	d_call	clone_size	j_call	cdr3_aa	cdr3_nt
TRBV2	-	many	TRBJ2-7	CASSEGAGEQYF	TGTGCCAGCAGTGAAGGGGCGGGGGAGCAGTACTTC
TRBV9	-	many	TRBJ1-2	CASSGATGRTFYGYTF	TGTGCCAGCAGCGGGGCCACGGGGCGGACCTTCTATGGCTACACCTTC
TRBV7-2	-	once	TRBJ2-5	CASSLVMGHQETQYF	TGTGCCAGCAGCTTAGTCATGGGGCACCAAGAGACCCAGTACTTC
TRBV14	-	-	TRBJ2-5	CASSQRAAGQETQYF	TGTGCCAGCAGCCAAAGGGCAGCCGGCCAAGAGACCCAGTACTTC
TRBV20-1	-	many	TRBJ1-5	CSAKTASSHQPQHF	TGCAGTGCCAAGACAGCGTCCTCGCATCAGCCCCAGCATTTT
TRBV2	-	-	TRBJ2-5	CASSQERRAGETQYF	TGTGCCAGCAGCCAAGAACGAAGGGCAGGAGAGACCCAGTACTTC
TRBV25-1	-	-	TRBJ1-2	CASALSAKDGYTF	TGTGCCAGCGCCCTGTCCGCCAAGGATGGCTACACCTTC
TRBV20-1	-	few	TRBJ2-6	CSARPGASGANVLTF	TGCAGTGCTAGACCGGGGGCGTCTGGGGCCAACGTCCTGACTTTC
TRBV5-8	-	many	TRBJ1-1	CASSFSQLNTEAFF	TGTGCCAGCAGCTTTAGTCAGTTGAACACTGAAGCTTTCTTT
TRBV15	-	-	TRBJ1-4	CATSRVGAKLFF	TGTGCCACCAGCAGAGTTGGGGCCAAACTGTTTTTT
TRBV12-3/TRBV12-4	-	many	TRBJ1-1	CASRGRTEAFF	TGTGCCAGCAGGGGGAGAACTGAAGCTTTCTTT
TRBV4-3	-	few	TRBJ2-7	CASSQERDRRYEQYF	TGCGCCAGCAGCCAAGAGCGGGACCGAAGATACGAGCAGTACTTC
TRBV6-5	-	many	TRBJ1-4	CASRTSRTREKLFF	TGTGCCAGCCGTACCTCCCGTACACGTGAAAAACTGTTTTTT
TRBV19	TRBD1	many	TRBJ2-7	CASSTGTGDYEQYF	TGTGCCAGCAGCACTGGGACAGGGGACTACGAGCAGTACTTC
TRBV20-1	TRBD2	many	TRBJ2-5	CSASRLAGDTLGTQYF	TGCAGTGCTAGCCGACTAGCGGGGGATACTCTGGGGACCCAGTACTTC
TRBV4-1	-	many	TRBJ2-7	CASSRTGTDDYEQYF	TGCGCCAGCAGCCGAACCGGGACGGATGACTACGAGCAGTACTTC
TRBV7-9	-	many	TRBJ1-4	CASSSGSEKLFF	TGTGCCAGCAGTTCAGGGAGTGAAAAACTGTTTTTT
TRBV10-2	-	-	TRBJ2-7	CASSPLTASNEQYF	TGTGCCAGCTCGCCTTTGACCGCTTCTAACGAGCAGTACTTC
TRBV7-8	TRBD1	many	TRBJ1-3	CASSFGTENTIYF	TGTGCCAGCAGCTTCGGGACAGAAAACACCATATATTTT
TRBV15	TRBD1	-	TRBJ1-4	CATSRDRGATNEKLFF	TGTGCCACCAGCAGGGACAGGGGCGCCACTAATGAAAAACTGTTTTTT
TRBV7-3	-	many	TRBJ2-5	CASSAGLHTQETQYF	TGTGCCAGCAGCGCGGGACTGCACACCCAAGAGACCCAGTACTTC
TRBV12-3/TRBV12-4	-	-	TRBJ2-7	CATRPGRTYEQYF	TGTGCCACCAGGCCCGGACGGACCTACGAGCAGTACTTC
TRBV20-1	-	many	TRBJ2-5	CSASAVGQYQETQYF	TGCAGTGCTAGCGCTGTAGGACAGTACCAAGAGACCCAGTACTTC
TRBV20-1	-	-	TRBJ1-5	CSARGRDSNQPQHF	TGCAGTGCTAGGGGCAGGGATAGCAATCAGCCCCAGCATTTT
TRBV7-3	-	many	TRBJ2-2	CASSKGGGSELFF	TGTGCCAGCAGCAAGGGGGGGGGGTCCGAGCTGTTTTTT
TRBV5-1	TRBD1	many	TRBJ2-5	CASSLETGPETQYF	TGCGCCAGCAGCTTGGAGACAGGGCCGGAGACCCAGTACTTC
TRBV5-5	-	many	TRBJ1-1	CASSLRAVFMNTEAFF	TGTGCCAGCAGCTTGAGGGCCGTCTTTATGAACACTGAAGCTTTCTTT
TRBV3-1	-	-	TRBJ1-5	CASSQGGHTKQPQHF	TGTGCCAGCAGCCAAGGGGGCCATACCAAACAGCCCCAGCATTTT
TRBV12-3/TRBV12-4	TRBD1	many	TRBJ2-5	CASSSRRQGSHF	TGTGCCAGCAGTTCTCGAAGACAGGGGTCTCACTTC
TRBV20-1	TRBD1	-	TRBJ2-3	CSARKTGNTDTQYF	TGCAGTGCTAGAAAGACAGGGAACACAGATACGCAGTATTTT
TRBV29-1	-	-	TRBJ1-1	CSVRGTKWGMNTEAFF	TGCAGCGTAAGAGGAACTAAGTGGGGGATGAACACTGAAGCTTTCTTT
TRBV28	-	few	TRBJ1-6	CASRTRQTYNSPLHF	TGTGCCAGCAGGACCCGACAGACTTATAATTCACCCCTCCACTTT
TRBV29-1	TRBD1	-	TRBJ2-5	CSARTGTETQYF	TGCAGCGCAAGGACAGGGACGGAGACCCAGTACTTC
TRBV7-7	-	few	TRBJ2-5	CASSSTAGRIETQYF	TGTGCCAGCAGCTCAACAGCCGGGAGAATCGAGACCCAGTACTTC
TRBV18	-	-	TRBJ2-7	CASSPPGVRSSYEQYF	TGTGCCAGCTCACCACCGGGGGTAAGGTCTTCCTACGAGCAGTACTTC
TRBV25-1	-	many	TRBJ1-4	CASRITGSEKLFF	TGTGCCAGCAGAATTACGGGGAGTGAAAAACTGTTTTTT
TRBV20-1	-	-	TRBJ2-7	CSAWTETSYEQYF	TGCAGTGCCTGGACAGAAACCTCCTACGAGCAGTACTTC
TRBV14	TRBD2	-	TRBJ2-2	CASSQDWGGNTGELFF	TGTGCCAGCAGCCAAGACTGGGGGGGGAACACCGGGGAGCTGTTTTTT
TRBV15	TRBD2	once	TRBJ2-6	CATSRDGAGGDVLTF	TGTGCCACCAGCAGAGATGGGGCGGGGGGCGACGTCCTGACTTTC
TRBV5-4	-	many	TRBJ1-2	CASSLDRVDYGYTF	TGTGCCAGCAGCTTGGACAGGGTGGACTATGGCTACACCTTC
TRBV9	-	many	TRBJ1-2	CASSLSGVNYGYTF	TGTGCCAGCAGCTTGTCGGGAGTTAACTATGGCTACACCTTC
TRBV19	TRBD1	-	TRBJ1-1	CASSSGTANRNTEAFF	TGTGCCAGTAGTTCGGGGACAGCCAACCGGAACACTGAAGCTTTCTTT
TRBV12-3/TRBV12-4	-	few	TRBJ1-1	CASSQFGVDTEAFF	TGTGCCAGCAGCCAATTCGGGGTGGACACTGAAGCTTTCTTT
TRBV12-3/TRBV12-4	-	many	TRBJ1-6	CASSDQGQLGSPLHF	TGTGCCAGCAGTGATCAGGGTCAGCTGGGTTCACCCCTCCACTTT
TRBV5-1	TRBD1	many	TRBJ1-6	CASSKGQGVASPLHF	TGCGCCAGCAGCAAGGGACAGGGAGTTGCTTCACCCCTCCACTTT
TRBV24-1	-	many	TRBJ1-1	CATSGPDAEAFF	TGTGCCACCAGTGGGCCGGACGCTGAAGCTTTCTTT
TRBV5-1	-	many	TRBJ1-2	CASSLGDQGYTF	TGCGCCAGCAGCTTGGGTGATCAGGGCTACACCTTC
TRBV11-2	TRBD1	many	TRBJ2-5	CASSSRDRGSETQYF	TGTGCCAGCAGCTCTCGGGACAGGGGGTCAGAGACCCAGTACTTC
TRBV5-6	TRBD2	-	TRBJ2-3	CASSLKLAGAPRTQYF	TGTGCCAGCAGCTTGAAACTAGCGGGGGCCCCGAGGACGCAGTATTTT
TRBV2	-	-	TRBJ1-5	CASSEALAVVPQHF	TGTGCCAGCAGTGAAGCGCTCGCCGTTGTGCCCCAGCATTTT
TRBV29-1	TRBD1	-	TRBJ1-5	CSVMTGGGSNQPQHF	TGCAGCGTTATGACAGGGGGAGGGAGCAATCAGCCCCAGCATTTT
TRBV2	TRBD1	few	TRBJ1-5	CASRFGQGDSNQPQHF	TGTGCCAGCCGATTCGGACAGGGGGATAGCAATCAGCCCCAGCATTTT